Below are 31 T cell receptor beta chains sequenced from a single sample in a study of blood T cells in healthy people across ages. Primers used in a second PCR of roughly 6 to 11 cycles were a sample-barcoded 5' primer and a J-beta primer mix. TCRdb processed the 5' RACE reads anew with MiXCR; each CDR3 protein has one entry. The sample includes fewer than 950,000 distinct CDR3 sequences, roughly 53% of them seen just once. Sequencing was done on a sample of blood. Receptor source: an elderly man in good health.

The table lists this clonotype with a few counts. The chain joins TRBV2 to TRBJ2-1; D is undetermined. This CDR3 comprises 13 residues. Trimming took off 6 bases at V and 4 bases at J, with 10 bases between the two ends. Germline V gene data show CDR1 as SNHLY and CDR2 as FYNNEI. The DNA of the CDR3 is TGTGCCAGCAGGGCTCCCTCTTACAATGAGCAGTTCTTC. The encoded protein is CASRAPSYNEQFF.

CDR3 residues: CASGSSLRGFYNEQFF. The CDR3 DNA is TGTGCCAGCGGATCGTCCCTCCGGGGCTTCTACAATGAGCAGTTCTTC. V is TRBV6-5 and J is TRBJ2-1, with D perhaps being TRBD1 or TRBD2 (5 bases each). Trimming cost V 8 bases and J 3 bases, with 20 bases left between them. Germline values: CDR1 MNHEY, CDR2 SVGAGI. This CDR3 is 16 amino acids long.

The chain employs TRBV7-9 and TRBJ2-1; unclear D gene. Trimming pared 3 bases from V and 3 bases from J, leaving 9 bases between. CDR3 size: 14 residues. Per germline, CDR1 SEHNR and CDR2 FQNEAQ (reference sequence). CDR3: CASSFLQLYNEQFF. The CDR3 DNA reads TGTGCCAGCAGCTTCCTGCAGCTCTACAATGAGCAGTTCTTC.

The V and J genes are TRBV7-8 and TRBJ2-3; 7 bases fit TRBD2. In germline, CDR1 is SGHVS, CDR2 FQNEAQ. The CDR3 extends over 17 amino acids. J was trimmed by 6 bases and V by 6 bases; bases with no gene match: 18. CDR3: CASRAPSGPSGRDTQYF. DNA of the CDR3: TGTGCCAGCAGGGCTCCTTCCGGCCCTAGCGGTCGGGATACGCAGTATTTT.

This clonotype was seen once. This rearrangement joins TRBV9 to TRBJ2-4, with D tentatively TRBD2 (7 bases). Germline lookup yields CDR1 SGDLS and CDR2 YYNGEE. Between the trimmed V and J ends, which lost 0 bases and 7 bases, there was a span of 11 bases. The CDR3 totals 14 residues. DNA for the CDR3: TGTGCCAGCAGCGTAGCGGAGGGGGGGAACATTCAGTACTTC. Amino acids: CASSVAEGGNIQYF.

The V gene is TRBV20-1, the J gene TRBJ2-5; 8 nucleotides line up with TRBD2. TRBJ2-7 matches the DNA end more closely, so the J call is doubtful. There are 14 residues in the CDR3. The V gene's germline CDR1 is DFQATT and CDR2 SNEGSKA (reference sequence). The CDR3 sequence: CSALGSGGPYEQYF. CDR3 DNA: TGCAGTGCCCTGGGCAGCGGGGGACCCTACGAGCAGTACTTC.

This chain joins TRBV20-1 and TRBJ2-3, with 14 bases aligning to TRBD2. The CDR3 loop spans 14 amino acids. The germline gives CDR1 DFQATT, CDR2 SNEGSKA (reference sequence). The ends lost 4 bases at V and 14 bases at J; junction bases unmatched: 11. For the CDR3, the DNA is TGCAGTGCTACCGGGACTAGCGGGAGTGCATACGCGTATTTT. This gives the protein CSATGTSGSAYAYF.

J is TRBJ2-3 and V is TRBV27, with 12 bases matching TRBD2. The V gene end was trimmed by 5 bases and the J gene end by 14 bases; junction bases not matched to a gene: 14. The germline gives CDR1 MNHEY, CDR2 SMNVEV (reference sequence). The CDR3 runs 15 residues. The CDR3 sequence: CASSPWTSGNRDAYF. The CDR3 region has the DNA TGTGCCAGCAGTCCCTGGACTAGCGGGAACAGAGACGCGTATTTT.

V is TRBV2 and J is TRBJ2-3, with D tentatively TRBD2 (6 bases). CDR3 length: 14 amino acids. V lost 5 bases to trimming and J lost 0 bases, with 9 bases between them. The V gene's germline CDR1 is SNHLY and CDR2 FYNNEI. Here the CDR3 reads CASSRDFSTDTQYF. The DNA of the CDR3 is TGTGCCAGCAGTCGGGACTTTAGCACAGATACGCAGTATTTT.

The chain recombines TRBV5-1 with TRBJ2-3, with 7 bases that match TRBD1. The V and J ends lost 0 bases and 3 bases, in that order; junction bases with no gene match: 7. The CDR3 covers 16 residues. The germline V gene has CDR1 SGHRS and CDR2 YFSETQ. The CDR3, as DNA: TGCGCCAGCAGCTTGGATGACAGGGCCCCTACAGATACGCAGTATTTT. The encoded protein is CASSLDDRAPTDTQYF.

This clonotype was observed a few times. The rearrangement links TRBV7-6 to TRBJ2-1, with 10 bases that match TRBD2. This CDR3 is built from 17 residues. From germline, CDR1 is SGHVS and CDR2 FNYEAQ. Losses at the gene ends were 1 base for V and 8 bases for J; bases not matched to a gene: 11. The CDR3 protein is CASSLGTSGPRVDEQFF. The DNA of the CDR3 is TGTGCCAGCAGCTTAGGGACTAGCGGTCCAAGGGTCGATGAGCAGTTCTTC.

The rearrangement joins TRBV27 to TRBJ2-1; TRBD2 agrees at 7 bases. Judging by the DNA end, TRBJ2-7 fits better; the J call may be wrong. Germline V lookup: CDR1 MNHEY, CDR2 SMNVEV (reference sequence). The CDR3 totals 16 residues. CDR3 nucleotides: TGTGCCAGCAGTTTATGGGCGGGAGTTTCCTACAATGAGCAGTACTTC. Translating gives CASSLWAGVSYNEQYF.

This chain links TRBV7-9 with TRBJ1-4, with 8 bases lining up with TRBD1. V was pared by 0 bases and J by 2 bases, with 2 bases of the junction left unmatched. This CDR3 has 16 residues. CDR1 SEHNR and CDR2 FQNEAQ come from the germline V gene (reference sequence). CDR3 nucleotides: TGTGCCAGCAGCTTAGCGACAGGGGTCACTAATGAAAAACTGTTTTTT. Protein sequence: CASSLATGVTNEKLFF.

This clonotype has only a few counts. The V and J genes are TRBV29-1 and TRBJ2-1; D may be TRBD2 (6 bases). The germline CDR1 and CDR2 sequences are SQVTM and ANQGSEA. V shed 0 bases and J shed 6 bases, with 12 bases lying between them. The CDR3 runs 14 residues. Written as DNA, the CDR3 is TGCAGCGTTGAAGAGTATCGGGGGAGCAATGAGCAGTTCTTC. Translation: CSVEEYRGSNEQFF.

This clonotype was seen more than once but under ten times. The chain recombines TRBV29-1 with TRBJ1-1; tentatively, D is TRBD1 (5 bases). Trimming pared 5 bases from V and 1 base from J, leaving 8 bases between. The CDR3 runs to 12 residues. Germline V lookup: CDR1 SQVTM, CDR2 ANQGSEA. CDR3 DNA: TGCAGCGTTCGACAGACGAACACTGAAGCTTTCTTT. This encodes CSVRQTNTEAFF.

In its sample, this clonotype was seen once. The junction differs from germline at one of its ends, possibly a read error. The CDR3 loop reads CSARDLAYYDEQFF. The CDR3 DNA is TGCAGTGCTAGAGATCTAGCCTACTACGATGAGCAGTTCTTC. The V call is TRBV20-1, the J call TRBJ2-1; D might be TRBD2 (5 bases). Germline V gene data show CDR1 as DFQATT and CDR2 as SNEGSKA (reference sequence). This CDR3 has 14 residues.

This clonotype was observed a few times. The chain combines TRBV6-5 with TRBJ2-5; D gene unclear. V was trimmed by 6 bases and J by 7 bases, leaving 12 bases between them. Per the germline V gene, CDR1 is MNHEY and CDR2 is SVGAGI. This CDR3 comprises 12 residues. This chain's CDR3 is CASSPESRTQYF. DNA of the CDR3: TGTGCCAGCAGCCCCGAGTCTCGGACCCAGTACTTC.

This clonotype was observed a handful of times. The V call is TRBV6-6, the J call TRBJ2-6; TRBD1 is a possible D gene (5 bases). Trimming left V 6 bases short and J 4 bases short, with 13 bases between. The V gene's germline CDR1 is MNHNY and CDR2 SVGAGI (reference sequence). The CDR3 runs 15 residues. As DNA, the CDR3 is TGTGCCAGCAGGCAAGACAGTCTCGGGGCCAACGTCCTGACTTTC. Its translation: CASRQDSLGANVLTF.

V and J are TRBV2 and TRBJ2-7; perhaps D is TRBD1 or TRBD2 (5 bases each). This CDR3 is built from 14 residues. Per the germline V gene, CDR1 is SNHLY and CDR2 is FYNNEI. V lost 6 bases to trimming and J lost 2 bases, with 14 bases between them. Here the CDR3 DNA reads TGTGCCAGCAGCGGGGCCTCGGAGCCCTACGAGCAGTACTTC. Translating gives CASSGASEPYEQYF.

The chain has TRBV20-1 and TRBJ2-5, with D maybe TRBD2 (6 bases). Trimming pared 0 bases from V and 2 bases from J, leaving 10 bases between. Germline assignment: CDR1 DFQATT and CDR2 SNEGSKA (reference sequence). The CDR3 runs 14 residues. This CDR3 reads CSAREGLTQETQYF. For the CDR3, the DNA is TGCAGTGCTAGAGAGGGACTGACACAAGAGACCCAGTACTTC.

This clonotype was detected ten times or more. The chain couples TRBV7-9 to TRBJ2-2, with D unresolved. The V gene's germline CDR1 is SEHNR and CDR2 FQNEAQ (reference sequence). Trimming removed 5 bases at V and 2 bases at J, with 6 bases between. The CDR3 runs 13 residues. CDR3 in amino acids: CASSRTNTGELFF. The CDR3 region has the DNA TGTGCCAGCAGCCGTACCAACACCGGGGAGCTGTTTTTT.

Only a few counts were recorded for this clonotype. The rearrangement joins TRBV6-1 to TRBJ1-5; TRBD1 matches at 11 bases. Losses at the gene ends were 6 bases for V and 7 bases for J; bases not matched to a gene: 5. Germline V lookup: CDR1 MNHNS, CDR2 SASEGT. The CDR3 length is 14 residues. CDR3 in DNA: TGTGCCAGCAGCGGGACAGGGGGAGAACAGCCCCAGCATTTT. Translating gives CASSGTGGEQPQHF.

This clonotype was seen more than once but under ten times. The genes are TRBV5-1 and TRBJ2-3; D unresolved. The germline V and J ends were trimmed by 4 bases and 1 base, with 22 bases remaining between them. From germline, CDR1 is SGHRS and CDR2 YFSETQ. This CDR3 spans 18 amino acids. CDR3 DNA sequence: TGCGCCAGCAGCGATCGGACCAGGCAAATTTACGGCACAGATACGCAGTATTTT. Its translation is CASSDRTRQIYGTDTQYF.

The chain uses TRBV7-6 and TRBJ2-1; 8 bases map to TRBD2. The CDR3 is made up of 18 amino acids. V lost 11 bases, J lost 8 bases, and 26 bases stayed unmatched. The germline V gene has CDR1 SGHVS and CDR2 FNYEAQ. The chain's CDR3 is CARARGLAGKGAFDEQFF. The CDR3 DNA sequence: TGTGCCCGCGCCCGCGGGCTAGCGGGCAAAGGGGCTTTCGATGAGCAGTTCTTC.

The chain has TRBV3-1 and TRBJ2-5; D remains unclear. The DNA matches TRBJ2-7 better at its end, which makes the J call doubtful. Germline lookup yields CDR1 LGHDT and CDR2 YNNKEL (reference sequence). The CDR3 covers 12 residues. The CDR3 here is CASSQEWGEQYF. DNA for the CDR3: TGTGCCAGCAGCCAAGAATGGGGCGAGCAGTACTTC.

V gene TRBV21-1 combines with J gene TRBJ2-7; the table's D call TRBD1 went unverified against the DNA. TRBV21-1 is a documented pseudogene. This CDR3 spans 16 amino acids. The DNA for the CDR3 is TGTGCCAGCAGCAACGTAGGGGCTAGCAGCCACTACGAGCAGTACTTC. It is translated as CASSNVGASSHYEQYF.

The J gene is TRBJ2-1, the V gene TRBV7-9; weak D call: TRBD1 (5 bases). The CDR3 extends over 16 amino acids. Germline V gene sequence: CDR1 SEHNR, CDR2 FQNEAQ (reference sequence). V lost 1 base to trimming and J lost 5 bases, with 15 bases between them. The CDR3 reads CASSLEGRALHNEQFF. For the CDR3, the DNA is TGTGCCAGCAGCTTAGAGGGCAGGGCCCTACACAATGAGCAGTTCTTC.

Worth noting for this clonotype: A read error may produce the germline difference seen at one junction end. The V call is TRBV28, the J call TRBJ2-7; 13 bases match TRBD2. The CDR3 consists of 14 residues. Per germline, CDR1 MDHEN and CDR2 SYDVKM. The CDR3 region is CASTGLAGVYGQYF. CDR3 sequence (DNA): TGTGCCAGCACCGGACTAGCGGGAGTCTACGGGCAGTACTTC.

This clonotype was observed a handful of times. The rearrangement uses TRBV7-2 and TRBJ1-2, with 7 positions matching TRBD1. Per germline, CDR1 SGHTA and CDR2 FQGNSA. This CDR3 contains 14 residues. With V trimmed by 5 bases and J by 6 bases, 9 bases remained unmatched. CDR3 in DNA: TGTGCCAGCAGCCCCCGACAGGGAAGGAATGGCTACACCTTC. Translation gives CASSPRQGRNGYTF.

The genes are TRBV29-1 and TRBJ2-1; 9 bases map to TRBD2. The V and J ends lost 5 bases and 4 bases, in that order; junction bases with no gene match: 12. Per the germline V gene, CDR1 is SQVTM and CDR2 is ANQGSEA. The CDR3 runs to 16 residues. Written as DNA, the CDR3 is TGCAGCGTTTGGGTTAGCGGGAGATTGGGTTACAATGAGCAGTTCTTC. Protein sequence: CSVWVSGRLGYNEQFF.

The chain recombines TRBV6-5 with TRBJ1-2; D is undetermined. Trimming cost V 2 bases and J 6 bases, with 10 bases left between them. This CDR3 has 13 residues. The germline V gene has CDR1 MNHEY and CDR2 SVGAGI. The CDR3 loop is CASSYGPFNGYTF. The CDR3 DNA sequence: TGTGCCAGCAGTTACGGGCCGTTCAATGGCTACACCTTC.